Detailed here is one T cell receptor beta chain. Clones were read by immunoSEQ multiplex PCR, and TCRdb kept only the in-frame ones, dropping some. This sample yields about 230,000 clones, of which around 84% are seen a single time; under 14% belongs to the top ten. V lost 0 bases, J lost 15 bases, and 12 bases stayed unmatched. Germline V gene data show CDR1 as GTSNPN and CDR2 as SVGIG (reference sequence). The CDR3 extends over 14 amino acids. The entry originates in a study of blood T cell repertoires in COVID-19. The genes are TRBV30 and TRBJ2-3; TRBD2 aligns across 10 bases. The clonotype comes from a man in his fifties with COVID-19, enrolled during active disease. Sequences were obtained from peripheral blood. The CDR3 sequence is CAWSVPGAWTSGYF. The CDR3 DNA is TGTGCCTGGAGTGTACCTGGAGCTTGGACTAGCGGATATTTT.